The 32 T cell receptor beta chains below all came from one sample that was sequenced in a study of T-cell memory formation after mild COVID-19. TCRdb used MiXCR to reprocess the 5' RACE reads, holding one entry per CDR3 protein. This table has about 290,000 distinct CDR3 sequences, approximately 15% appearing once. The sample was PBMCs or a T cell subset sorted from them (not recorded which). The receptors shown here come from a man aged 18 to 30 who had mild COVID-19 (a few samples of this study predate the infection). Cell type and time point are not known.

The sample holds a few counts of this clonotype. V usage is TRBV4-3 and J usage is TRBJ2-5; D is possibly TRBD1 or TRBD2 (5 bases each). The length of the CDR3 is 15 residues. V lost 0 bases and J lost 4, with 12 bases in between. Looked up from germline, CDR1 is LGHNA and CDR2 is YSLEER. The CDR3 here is CASSQDLSGTETQYF. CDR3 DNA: TGCGCCAGCAGCCAAGATCTATCAGGGACAGAGACCCAGTACTTC.

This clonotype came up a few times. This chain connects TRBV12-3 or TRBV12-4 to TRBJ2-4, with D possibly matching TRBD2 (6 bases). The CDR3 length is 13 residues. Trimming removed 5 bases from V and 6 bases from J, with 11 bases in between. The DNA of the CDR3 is TGTGCCAGCAGTGGGGGGTCGGGAAACATTCAGTACTTC. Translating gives CASSGGSGNIQYF.

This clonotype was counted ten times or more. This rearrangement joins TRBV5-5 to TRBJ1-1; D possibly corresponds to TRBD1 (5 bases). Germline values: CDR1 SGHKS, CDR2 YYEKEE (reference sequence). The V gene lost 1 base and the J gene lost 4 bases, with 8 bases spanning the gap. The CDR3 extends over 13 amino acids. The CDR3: CASSLQGATEAFF. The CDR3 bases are TGTGCCAGCAGCTTGCAGGGCGCCACTGAAGCTTTCTTT.

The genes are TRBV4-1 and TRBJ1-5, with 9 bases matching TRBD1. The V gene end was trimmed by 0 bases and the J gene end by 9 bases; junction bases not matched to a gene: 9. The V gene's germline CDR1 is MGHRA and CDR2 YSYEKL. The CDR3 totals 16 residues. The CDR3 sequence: CASSQEGHRGHWPQHF. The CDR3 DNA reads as TGCGCCAGCAGCCAAGAGGGGCACAGGGGGCATTGGCCCCAGCATTTT.

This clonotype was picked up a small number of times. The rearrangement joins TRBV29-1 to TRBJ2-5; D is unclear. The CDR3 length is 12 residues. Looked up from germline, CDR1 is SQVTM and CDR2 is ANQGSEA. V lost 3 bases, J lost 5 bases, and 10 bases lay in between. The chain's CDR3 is CSVEAGRETQYF. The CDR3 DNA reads TGCAGCGTTGAGGCTGGACGGGAGACCCAGTACTTC.

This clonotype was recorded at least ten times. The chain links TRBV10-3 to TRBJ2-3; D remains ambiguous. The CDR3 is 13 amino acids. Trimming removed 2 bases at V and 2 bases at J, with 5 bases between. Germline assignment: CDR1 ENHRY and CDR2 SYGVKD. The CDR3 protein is CAISERSTDTQYF. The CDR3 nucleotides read TGTGCCATCAGTGAGCGGTCCACAGATACGCAGTATTTT.

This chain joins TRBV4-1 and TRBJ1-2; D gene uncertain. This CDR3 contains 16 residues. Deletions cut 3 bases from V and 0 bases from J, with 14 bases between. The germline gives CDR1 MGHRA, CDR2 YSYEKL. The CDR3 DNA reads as TGCGCCAGCAGCCAGCTCCGCGGGGAAGCTAACTATGGCTACACCTTC. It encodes CASSQLRGEANYGYTF.

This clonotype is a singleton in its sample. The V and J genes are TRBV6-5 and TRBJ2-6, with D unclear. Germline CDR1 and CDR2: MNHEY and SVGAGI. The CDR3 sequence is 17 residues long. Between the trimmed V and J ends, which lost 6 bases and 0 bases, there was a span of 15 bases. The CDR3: CASRTAPFISGANVLTF. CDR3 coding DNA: TGTGCCAGCAGAACAGCTCCATTTATCTCTGGGGCCAACGTCCTGACTTTC.

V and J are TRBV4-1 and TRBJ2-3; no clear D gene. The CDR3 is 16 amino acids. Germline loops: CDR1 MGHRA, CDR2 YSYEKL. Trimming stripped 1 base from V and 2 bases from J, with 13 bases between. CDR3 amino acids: CASSQGVAGNTDTQYF. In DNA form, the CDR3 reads TGCGCCAGCAGCCAAGGGGTGGCTGGTAACACAGATACGCAGTATTTT.

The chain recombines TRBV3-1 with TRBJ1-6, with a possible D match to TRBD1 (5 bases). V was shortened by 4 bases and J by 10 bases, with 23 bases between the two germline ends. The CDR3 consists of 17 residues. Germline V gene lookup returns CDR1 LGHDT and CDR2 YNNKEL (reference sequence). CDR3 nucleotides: TGTGCCAGCAGCCTTCGGTCTAGCCTCGGAGGGGAATCACCCCTCCACTTT. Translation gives CASSLRSSLGGESPLHF.

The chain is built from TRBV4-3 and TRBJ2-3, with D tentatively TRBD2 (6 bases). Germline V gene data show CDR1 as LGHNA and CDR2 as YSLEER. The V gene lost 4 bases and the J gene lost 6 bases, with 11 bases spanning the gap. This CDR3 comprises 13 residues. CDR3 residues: CASSPPGRDTQYF. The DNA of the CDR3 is TGCGCCAGCAGCCCCCCAGGGAGGGATACGCAGTATTTT.

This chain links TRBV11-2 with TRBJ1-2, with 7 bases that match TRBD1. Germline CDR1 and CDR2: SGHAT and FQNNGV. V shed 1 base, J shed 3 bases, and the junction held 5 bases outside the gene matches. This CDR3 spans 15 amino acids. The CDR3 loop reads CASSLAPGGDYGYTF. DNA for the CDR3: TGTGCCAGCAGCTTAGCCCCAGGGGGAGACTATGGCTACACCTTC.

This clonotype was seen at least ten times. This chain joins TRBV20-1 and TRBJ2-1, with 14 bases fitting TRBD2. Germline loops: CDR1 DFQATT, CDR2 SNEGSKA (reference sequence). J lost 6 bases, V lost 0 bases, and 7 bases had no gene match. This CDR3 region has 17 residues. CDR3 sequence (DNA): TGCAGTGCTAGAGATAGGGGACTAGCGGGGGCCCCCAATGAGCAGTTCTTC. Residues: CSARDRGLAGAPNEQFF.

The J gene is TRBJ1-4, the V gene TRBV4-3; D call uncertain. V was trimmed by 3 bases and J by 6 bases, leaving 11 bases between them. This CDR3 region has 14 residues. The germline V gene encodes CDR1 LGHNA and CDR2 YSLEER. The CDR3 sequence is CASSQLRSHEKLFF. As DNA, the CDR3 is TGCGCCAGCAGCCAGTTGAGGTCTCATGAAAAACTGTTTTTT.

CDR3: CASSLDTLGSYEQYV. CDR3 coding DNA: TGTGCCAGCAGCTTGGACACTTTGGGATCCTACGAGCAGTACGTC. The chain uses TRBV7-6 and TRBJ2-7, with a weak D call TRBD1 (5 bases). The CDR3 runs to 15 residues. Germline CDR1 reads SGHVS; CDR2 reads FNYEAQ. V lost 3 bases, J lost 1 base, and 13 bases lay in between.

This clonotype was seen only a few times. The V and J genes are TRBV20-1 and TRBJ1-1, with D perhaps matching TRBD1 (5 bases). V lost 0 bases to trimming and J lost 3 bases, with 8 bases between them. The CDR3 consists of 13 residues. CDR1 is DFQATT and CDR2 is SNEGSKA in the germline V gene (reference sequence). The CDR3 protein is CSARDGADTEAFF. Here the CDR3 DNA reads TGCAGTGCTAGAGATGGGGCTGACACTGAAGCTTTCTTT.

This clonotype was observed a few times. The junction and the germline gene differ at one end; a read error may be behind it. DNA of the CDR3: TGTGCCAGCAGATTAGCGGGGGGGCTCCAAGAGACCCAGTACTTC. Amino acids: CASRLAGGLQETQYF. The chain links TRBV7-2 to TRBJ2-5, with 11 bases matching TRBD2. Germline loops: CDR1 SGHTA, CDR2 FQGNSA. This CDR3 spans 15 amino acids.

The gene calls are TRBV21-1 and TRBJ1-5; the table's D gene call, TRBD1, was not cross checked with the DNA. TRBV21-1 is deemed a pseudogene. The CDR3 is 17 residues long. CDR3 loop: CASSSRQGVGGNQPQHF. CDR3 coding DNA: TGTGCCAGCAGCAGCCGACAGGGGGTAGGTGGCAATCAGCCCCAGCATTTT.

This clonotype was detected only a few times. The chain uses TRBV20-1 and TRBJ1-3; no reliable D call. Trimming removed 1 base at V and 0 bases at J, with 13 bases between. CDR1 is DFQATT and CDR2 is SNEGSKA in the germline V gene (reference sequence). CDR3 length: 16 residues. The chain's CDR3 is CSARVGLKHSGNTIYF. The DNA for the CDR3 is TGCAGTGCTAGAGTTGGCCTCAAACACTCTGGAAACACCATATATTTT.

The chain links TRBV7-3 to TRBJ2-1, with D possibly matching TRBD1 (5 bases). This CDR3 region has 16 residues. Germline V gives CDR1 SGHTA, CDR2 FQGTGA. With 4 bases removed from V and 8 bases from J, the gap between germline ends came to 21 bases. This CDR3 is CASSSQAPILVDEQFF. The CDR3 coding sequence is TGTGCCAGCAGCTCACAGGCCCCTATCCTCGTGGATGAGCAGTTCTTC.

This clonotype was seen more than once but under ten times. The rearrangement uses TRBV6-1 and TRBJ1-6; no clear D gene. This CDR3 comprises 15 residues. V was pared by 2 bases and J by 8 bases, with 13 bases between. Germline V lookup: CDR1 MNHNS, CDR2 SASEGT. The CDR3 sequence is CASSERSSGHSPLHF. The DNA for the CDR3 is TGTGCCAGCAGTGAAAGGTCCAGCGGACATTCACCCCTCCACTTT.

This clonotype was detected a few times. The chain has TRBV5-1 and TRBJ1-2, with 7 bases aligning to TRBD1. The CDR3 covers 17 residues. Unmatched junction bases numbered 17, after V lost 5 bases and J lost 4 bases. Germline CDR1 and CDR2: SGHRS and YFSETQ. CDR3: CASRAAGTGVISYGYTF. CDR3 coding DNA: TGCGCCAGCAGAGCAGCCGGAACAGGGGTAATTAGCTATGGCTACACCTTC.

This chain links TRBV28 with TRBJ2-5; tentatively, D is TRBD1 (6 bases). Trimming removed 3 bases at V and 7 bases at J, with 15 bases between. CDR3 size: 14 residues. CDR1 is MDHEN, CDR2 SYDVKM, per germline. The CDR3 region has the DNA TGTGCCAGCAGTTTTATTGGGGGCACCATGACCCAGTACTTC. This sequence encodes CASSFIGGTMTQYF. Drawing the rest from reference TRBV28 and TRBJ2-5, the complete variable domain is DVKVTQSSRYLVKRTGEKVFLECVQDMDHENMFWYRQDPGLGLRLIYFSYDVKMKEKGDIPEGYSVSREKKERFSLILESASTNQTSMYLCASSFIGGTMTQYFGPGTRLLVL.

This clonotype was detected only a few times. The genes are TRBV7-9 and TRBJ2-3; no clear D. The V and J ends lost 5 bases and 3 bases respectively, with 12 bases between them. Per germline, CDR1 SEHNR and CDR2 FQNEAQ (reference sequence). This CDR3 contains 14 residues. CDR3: CASSPRQSTDTQYF. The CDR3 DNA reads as TGTGCCAGCAGCCCCCGGCAAAGTACAGATACGCAGTATTTT.

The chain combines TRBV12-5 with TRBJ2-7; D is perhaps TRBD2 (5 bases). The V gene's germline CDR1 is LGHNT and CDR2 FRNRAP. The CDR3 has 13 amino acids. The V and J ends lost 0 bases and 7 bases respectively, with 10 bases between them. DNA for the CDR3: TGTGCTAGTGGTTTGGTAAGCAGGAGGGAGCAGTACTTC. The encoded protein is CASGLVSRREQYF. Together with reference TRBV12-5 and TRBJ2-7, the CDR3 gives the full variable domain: DARVTQTPRHKVTEMGQEVTMRCQPILGHNTVFWYRQTMMQGLELLAYFRNRAPLDDSGMPKDRFSAEMPDATLATLKIQPSEPRDSAVYFCASGLVSRREQYFGPGTRLTVT.

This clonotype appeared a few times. The CDR3 region has the DNA TGCAGTGCTAGAACGACAGAAAGCTCCTATAATTCACCCCTCCACTTT. This gives the protein CSARTTESSYNSPLHF. V gene TRBV20-1 combines with J gene TRBJ1-6, with D possibly TRBD1 on 5 matching bases. V was shortened by 2 bases and J by 0 bases, with 11 bases between the two germline ends. CDR1 and CDR2 from the germline V gene are DFQATT and SNEGSKA (reference sequence). The CDR3 length is 16 residues.

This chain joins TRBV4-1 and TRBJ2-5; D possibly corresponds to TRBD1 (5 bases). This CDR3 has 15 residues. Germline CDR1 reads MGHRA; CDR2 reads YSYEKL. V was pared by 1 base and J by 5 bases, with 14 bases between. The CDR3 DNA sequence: TGCGCCAGCAGCCAAGTAGGGGTCTCTGCTGAGACCCAGTACTTC. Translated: CASSQVGVSAETQYF.

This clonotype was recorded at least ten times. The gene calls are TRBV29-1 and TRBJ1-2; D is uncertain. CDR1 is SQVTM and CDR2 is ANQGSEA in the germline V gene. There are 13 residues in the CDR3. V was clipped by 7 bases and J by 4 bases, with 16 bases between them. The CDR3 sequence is CSAVTENLYGYTF. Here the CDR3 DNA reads TGCAGCGCCGTAACAGAGAATCTCTATGGCTACACCTTC.

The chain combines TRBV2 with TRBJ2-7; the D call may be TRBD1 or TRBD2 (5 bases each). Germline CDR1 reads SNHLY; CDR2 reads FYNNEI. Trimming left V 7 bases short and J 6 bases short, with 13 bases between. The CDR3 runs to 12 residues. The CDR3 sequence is CASNGGIGEQYF. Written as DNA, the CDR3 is TGTGCCAGCAATGGGGGAATTGGCGAGCAGTACTTC.

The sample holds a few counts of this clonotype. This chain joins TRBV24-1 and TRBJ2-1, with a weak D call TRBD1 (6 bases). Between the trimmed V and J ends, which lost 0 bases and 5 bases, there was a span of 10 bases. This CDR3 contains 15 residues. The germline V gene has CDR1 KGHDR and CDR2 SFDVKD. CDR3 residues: CATSDLWQGHNEQFF. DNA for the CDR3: TGTGCCACCAGTGATTTGTGGCAGGGGCACAATGAGCAGTTCTTC.

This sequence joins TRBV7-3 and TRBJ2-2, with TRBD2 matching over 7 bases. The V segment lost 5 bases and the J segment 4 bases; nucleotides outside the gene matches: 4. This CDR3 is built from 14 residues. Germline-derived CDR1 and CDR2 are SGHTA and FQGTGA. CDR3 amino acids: CASSPGLGTGELFF. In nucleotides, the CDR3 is TGTGCCAGCAGCCCCGGACTAGGCACCGGGGAGCTGTTTTTT.

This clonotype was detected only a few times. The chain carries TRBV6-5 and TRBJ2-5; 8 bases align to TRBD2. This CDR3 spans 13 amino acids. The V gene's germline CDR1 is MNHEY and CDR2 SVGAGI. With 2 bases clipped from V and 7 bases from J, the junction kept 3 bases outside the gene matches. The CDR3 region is CASSYGLAGTQYF. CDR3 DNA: TGTGCCAGCAGTTACGGGCTAGCGGGGACCCAGTACTTC.